The present entry profiles one TCR beta chain with its context. Antigen: not known. An end of the junction does not agree with germline; a read error may underlie this. The data were taken from a study of cytomegalovirus exposure and HLA in healthy donors. Study-wide results and limits: Rarity marked most TCR sequences, yet some public TCRs occurred in many donors. Indistinguishable V segments such as TRBV6-2 and TRBV6-3 were excluded. Later analysis found that TCR beta chains associated with HLA were more clonally expanded than other, equally common chains.

CDR1 is SEHNR, CDR2 FQNEAQ, per germline (reference sequence). The CDR3 totals 17 residues. PCR involved 60 Vbeta and 13 Jbeta primers. Profiled with immunoSEQ multiplex PCR; TCRdb holds only in-frame clones, not every one. The data show roughly 140,000 clones, 75% to 90% seen once. Sequencing was performed on PBMCs. V usage is TRBV7-9 and J usage is TRBJ1-4, with 11 bases lining up with TRBD1. The sequence came from a female donor in good health and CMV-seronegative. CDR3 sequence: CASSLAGQGVVNEKLSF. The CDR3 region has the DNA TGTGCCAGCAGCTTAGCGGGACAGGGGGTCGTTAATGAAAAACTGTCTTTT.